Following are 26 T cell receptor beta chains from one sample sequenced in a study of PD-1 blockade in classical Hodgkin lymphoma (dated by TCRdb to 2020 to 2021). Per the publication, the time point label means: cycle 2 day 1 (C2D1) of nivolumab. Every trial patient had relapsed after autologous stem cell transplantation, and cohorts A, B and C differed in prior brentuximab vedotin exposure. Preparation of the library involved the immunoSEQ multiplex PCR assay. In its TCRdb copy, this immuneACCESS table keeps in-frame sequences only and misses some clones. Where compared with another copy, unresolved V genes explain less than half of these, and the others have no known cause. The sample table lists roughly 150,000 clones, 78% of them with a count of one. Roughly 9.2% of the sample goes to the ten largest clones. The sequencing used peripheral blood mononuclear cells (PBMCs), collected before the second cycle of nivolumab. These receptors came from a human donor with classical Hodgkin lymphoma.

J is TRBJ1-5 and V is TRBV18, with a possible D match to TRBD1 (5 bases). Trimming pared 6 bases from V and 1 base from J, leaving 10 bases between. The CDR3 extends over 14 amino acids. Germline CDR1 is KGHSH and CDR2 is LQKENI. The CDR3 reads CASSREGSNQPQHF. The CDR3 DNA is TGTGCCAGCTCCCGAGAGGGGAGCAATCAGCCCCAGCATTTT.

The chain carries TRBV11-3 and TRBJ2-1; either TRBD1 or TRBD2 may supply D (5 bases each). The CDR3 runs 14 residues. V lost 5 bases and J 6 bases, leaving 14 bases between the germline ends. CDR1 is SGHNT and CDR2 is YENEEA in the germline V gene. CDR3 sequence (DNA): TGTGCCAGCAGCCCCGCCGGGGACCTCAATGAGCAGTTCTTC. Translation gives CASSPAGDLNEQFF.

The sample holds one count of this clone. The genes are TRBV9 and TRBJ1-1; D gene ambiguous. The CDR3 spans 16 residues. Germline CDR1 reads SGDLS; CDR2 reads YYNGEE. The V and J ends lost 3 bases and 1 base respectively, with 16 bases between them. The CDR3 here is CASSAEFRLTNTEAFF. In DNA form, the CDR3 reads TGTGCCAGCAGCGCAGAGTTCAGGTTAACGAACACTGAAGCTTTCTTT.

The chain uses TRBV21-1 and TRBJ1-1; the D call in the table, TRBD1, was not verified against the DNA. TRBV21-1 has pseudogene status. CDR3 length: 16 amino acids. CDR3 in DNA: TGTGCCAGCAGCAAAGTATTTAGACAGGGGGACACTGAAGCTTTCTTT. Amino acid sequence: CASSKVFRQGDTEAFF.

The chain has TRBV4-1 and TRBJ2-3; 10 bases map to TRBD2. The germline CDR1 and CDR2 sequences are MGHRA and YSYEKL. Trimming cost V 2 bases and J 3 bases; bases outside gene matches: 5. CDR3 length equals 16 residues. CDR3 residues: CASSQLPGLATDTQYF. CDR3 nucleotides: TGCGCCAGCAGCCAACTCCCGGGACTAGCGACAGATACGCAGTATTTT.

The chain links TRBV6-5 to TRBJ1-6; weak D call: TRBD1 (5 bases). This CDR3 spans 16 amino acids. Germline CDR1 reads MNHEY; CDR2 reads SVGAGI. Trimming stripped 3 bases from V and 2 bases from J, with 11 bases between. Here the CDR3 DNA reads TGTGCCAGCAGTTATGGGGGATCTCCCTATAATTCACCCCTCCACTTT. Encoded protein: CASSYGGSPYNSPLHF.

The chain's CDR3 is CASRFQGAGQPQHF. The DNA of the CDR3 is TGTGCCAGCCGCTTCCAGGGGGCAGGCCAGCCCCAGCATTTT. The rearrangement uses TRBV6-1 and TRBJ1-5; TRBD1 aligns across 8 bases. J gave up 7 bases and V 8 bases, and 10 bases lay outside the gene matches. CDR3 length equals 14 residues. Germline V gives CDR1 MNHNS, CDR2 SASEGT.

The rearrangement links TRBV18 to TRBJ1-1, with TRBD1 matching over 12 bases. V dropped 3 bases and J dropped 8; count of bases not matched to a gene: 13. Germline-derived CDR1 and CDR2 are KGHSH and LQKENI. This CDR3 region has 17 residues. The CDR3 sequence is CASSPAGTGGGGTEAFF. CDR3 nucleotide sequence: TGTGCCAGCTCACCGGCAGGGACAGGGGGCGGAGGAACCGAAGCTTTCTTT. The full variable domain, its missing parts supplied by reference TRBV18 and TRBJ1-1, is NAGVMQNPRHLVRRRGQEARLRCSPMKGHSHVYWYRQLPEEGLKFMVYLQKENIIDESGMPKERFSAEFPKEGPSILRIQQVVRGDSAAYFCASSPAGTGGGGTEAFFGQGTRLTVV.

The chain recombines TRBV6-6 with TRBJ2-2; D ambiguous. Trimming stripped 5 bases from V and 7 bases from J, with 11 bases between. Germline V gives CDR1 MNHNY, CDR2 SVGAGI (reference sequence). The CDR3 contains 13 residues. CDR3 in amino acids: CASSLNYGGELFF. For the CDR3, the DNA is TGTGCCAGCAGTCTTAACTATGGCGGGGAGCTGTTTTTT.

This sequence joins TRBV19 and TRBJ1-5; no reliable D call. CDR1 is LNHDA and CDR2 is SQIVND in the germline V gene (reference sequence). The CDR3 spans 16 residues. The V end was cut by 10 bases, the J end by 0 bases, with 19 bases between. This CDR3 is CATSIFGPYSNQPQHF. The CDR3 bases are TGTGCCACTTCGATCTTTGGACCCTATAGCAATCAGCCCCAGCATTTT.

The rearrangement uses TRBV5-1 and TRBJ1-1; maybe TRBD1 (6 bases). This CDR3 has 16 amino acids. V was shortened by 2 bases and J by 0 bases, with 14 bases between the two germline ends. Germline V CDR1 and CDR2: SGHRS, YFSETQ. CDR3 protein: CASSFRDTSMNTEAFF. The CDR3 DNA sequence: TGCGCCAGCAGCTTCAGGGACACTAGCATGAACACTGAAGCTTTCTTT.

On this clone: Distinct nucleotide sequences in the sample also encode this CDR3. This rearrangement joins TRBV11-2 to TRBJ2-7, with D tentatively TRBD1 (6 bases). V was pared by 5 bases and J by 3 bases, with 11 bases between. The germline V gene has CDR1 SGHAT and CDR2 FQNNGV. CDR3 length: 13 residues. The CDR3 coding sequence is TGTGCCAGCAGCCTAGTCAGGGGCTACGAGCAGTACTTC. Translating it yields CASSLVRGYEQYF.

The V gene is TRBV19, the J gene TRBJ2-7, with a tentative D call TRBD1 (5 bases). This CDR3 region has 16 residues. CDR1 is LNHDA, CDR2 SQIVND, per germline (reference sequence). V was trimmed by 5 bases and J by 6 bases, leaving 23 bases between them. The CDR3 nucleotides read TGTGCCAGTAGTCCACAGGATCCAAGATACCTCCGCGAGCAGTACTTC. This translates into CASSPQDPRYLREQYF.

This clone was seen a handful of times. V usage is TRBV6-5 and J usage is TRBJ2-5; the match to TRBD1 covers 12 bases. The CDR3 totals 16 residues. Trimming took 0 bases from V and 5 from J; bases not matched to a gene: 4. CDR1 MNHEY and CDR2 SVGAGI come from the germline V gene. CDR3 in DNA: TGTGCCAGCAGTTACTCGTGGGGACAGGGGGCGGAGACCCAGTACTTC. Its translation: CASSYSWGQGAETQYF.

The genes are TRBV19 and TRBJ1-5, with D uncertain. This CDR3 region has 17 residues. The V end was cut by 2 bases, the J end by 3 bases, with 17 bases between. Germline values: CDR1 LNHDA, CDR2 SQIVND (reference sequence). The CDR3 bases are TGTGCCAGTAGTATACCCCGTGGAGGGTGGAACAATCAGCCCCAGCATTTT. Its protein is CASSIPRGGWNNQPQHF. The full variable domain, with the rest looked up from reference TRBV19 and TRBJ1-5, is DGGITQSPKYLFRKEGQNVTLSCEQNLNHDAMYWYRQDPGQGLRLIYYSQIVNDFQKGDIAEGYSVSREKKESFPLTVTSAQKNPTAFYLCASSIPRGGWNNQPQHFGDGTRLSIL.

The V gene is TRBV19, the J gene TRBJ2-3; D is unclear. The germline V and J ends were trimmed by 2 bases and 2 bases, with 8 bases remaining between them. CDR3 length: 14 amino acids. Germline-derived CDR1 and CDR2 are LNHDA and SQIVND (reference sequence). This chain's CDR3 is CASSIWLPTDTQYF. The DNA for the CDR3 is TGTGCCAGTAGTATATGGCTACCCACAGATACGCAGTATTTT.

The rearrangement links TRBV6-5 to TRBJ2-1; 7 nucleotides agree with TRBD2. The CDR3 is made up of 11 amino acids. With V trimmed by 6 bases and J by 10 bases, 3 bases remained unmatched. Germline loops: CDR1 MNHEY, CDR2 SVGAGI. CDR3 in amino acids: CASSRAGEQFF. DNA of the CDR3: TGTGCCAGCAGCCGAGCGGGGGAGCAGTTCTTC.

CDR3 coding DNA: TGTGCCAGCAGTTACGCAGGGAGACCCGAGCAGTACTTC. Protein product: CASSYAGRPEQYF. The J gene is TRBJ2-7, the V gene TRBV6-5; perhaps D is TRBD1 or TRBD2 (5 bases each). Trimming shortened V by 2 bases and J by 6 bases, and 11 bases separated the two germline ends. Germline CDR1 MNHEY, CDR2 SVGAGI. The CDR3 has 13 amino acids.

The rearrangement links TRBV18 to TRBJ2-5; 13 positions match TRBD2. From germline, CDR1 is KGHSH and CDR2 LQKENI. The CDR3 contains 17 residues. The V and J ends lost 3 bases and 2 bases, in that order; junction bases with no gene match: 6. The CDR3 loop is CASSPMGLAGLQETQYF. In DNA, the CDR3 is TGTGCCAGCTCACCGATGGGACTAGCGGGGTTACAAGAGACCCAGTACTTC. The variable domain in full, completed from reference TRBV18 and TRBJ2-5, reads NAGVMQNPRHLVRRRGQEARLRCSPMKGHSHVYWYRQLPEEGLKFMVYLQKENIIDESGMPKERFSAEFPKEGPSILRIQQVVRGDSAAYFCASSPMGLAGLQETQYFGPGTRLLVL.

In this sample, this clone turned up a few times. This chain connects TRBV15 to TRBJ1-5; D uncertain. Trimming pared 0 bases from V and 4 bases from J, leaving 10 bases between. Germline CDR1 LNHNV, CDR2 YYDKDF (reference sequence). CDR3 length: 15 amino acids. The CDR3, as DNA: TGTGCCACCAGCAGAGATCGTCGGGCAAATCAGCCCCAGCATTTT. Protein product: CATSRDRRANQPQHF.

The chain has TRBV5-1 and TRBJ2-1; 11 bases agree with TRBD2. J was trimmed by 1 base and V by 6 bases; bases with no gene match: 3. Germline loops: CDR1 SGHRS, CDR2 YFSETQ. This CDR3 region has 15 residues. CDR3 amino acids: CASTVAGGSYNEQFF. In DNA, the CDR3 is TGCGCCAGCACAGTAGCGGGGGGGTCCTACAATGAGCAGTTCTTC.

V and J are TRBV18 and TRBJ1-5; D is perhaps TRBD1 (6 bases). Trimming took off 0 bases at V and 1 base at J, with 16 bases between the two ends. CDR3 length equals 18 residues. Germline lookup yields CDR1 KGHSH and CDR2 LQKENI. As DNA, the CDR3 is TGTGCCAGCTCACCACCTCCAGGGGATAGAACGAGCAATCAGCCCCAGCATTTT. This codes for CASSPPPGDRTSNQPQHF.

The CDR3 protein is CASSVELAGGEQYF. In DNA, the CDR3 is TGTGCCAGCAGCGTAGAACTAGCGGGAGGGGAGCAGTACTTC. The chain combines TRBV9 with TRBJ2-7; 13 bases fit TRBD2. CDR1 SGDLS and CDR2 YYNGEE come from the germline V gene. This CDR3 is built from 14 residues. V lost 0 bases, J lost 7 bases, and 1 base stayed unmatched.

This clone occurred once. Written as DNA, the CDR3 is TGTGCCAGCCTCGCCAGGGGGCTCAGTAATGAGCAGTTCTTC. It specifies CASLARGLSNEQFF. This sequence joins TRBV28 and TRBJ2-1; the match to TRBD1 covers 8 bases. V was pared by 8 bases and J by 7 bases, with 10 bases of the junction left unmatched. Looked up from germline, CDR1 is MDHEN and CDR2 is SYDVKM. This CDR3 has 14 amino acids.

This clone occurred many times. The chain links TRBV19 to TRBJ1-6, with 7 bases that match TRBD1. V shed 4 bases and J 7 bases; nucleotides not matched to a gene: 13. Per the germline V gene, CDR1 is LNHDA and CDR2 is SQIVND (reference sequence). This CDR3 is 17 amino acids long. The CDR3 DNA reads TGTGCCAGTAGTACCTATCCGGGACAGCAGAGGAATTCACCCCTCCACTTT. It is translated as CASSTYPGQQRNSPLHF.

In its sample, this clone was seen a few times. This chain joins TRBV6-1 and TRBJ1-2; a weak D match, TRBD1 (5 bases). CDR1 is MNHNS and CDR2 is SASEGT in the germline V gene. The ends were cut back, 6 bases at V and 6 bases at J, with 11 bases in the middle. There are 12 residues in the CDR3. The CDR3 is CASRVRADGYTF. The CDR3 region has the DNA TGTGCCAGCAGAGTCAGGGCAGATGGCTACACCTTC.